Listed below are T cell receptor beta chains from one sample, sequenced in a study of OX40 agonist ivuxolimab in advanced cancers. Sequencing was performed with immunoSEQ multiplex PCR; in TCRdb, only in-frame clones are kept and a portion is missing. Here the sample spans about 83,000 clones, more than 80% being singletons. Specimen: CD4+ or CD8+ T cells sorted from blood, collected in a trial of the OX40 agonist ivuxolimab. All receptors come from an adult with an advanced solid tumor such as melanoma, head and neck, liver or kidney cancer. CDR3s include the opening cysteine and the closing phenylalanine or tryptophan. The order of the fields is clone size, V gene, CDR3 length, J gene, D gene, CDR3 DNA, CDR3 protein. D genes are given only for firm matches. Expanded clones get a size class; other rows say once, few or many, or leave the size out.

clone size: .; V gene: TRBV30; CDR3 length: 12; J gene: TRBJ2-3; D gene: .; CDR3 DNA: TGTGCCTGGAGTGTCGACTTTTCAGCGCAGTATTTT; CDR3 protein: CAWSVDFSAQYF
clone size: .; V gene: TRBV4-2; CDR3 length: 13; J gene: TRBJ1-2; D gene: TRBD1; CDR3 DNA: TGTGCCAGCAGCCAAGAGGCAGGGGGTGGCTACACCTTC; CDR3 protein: CASSQEAGGGYTF
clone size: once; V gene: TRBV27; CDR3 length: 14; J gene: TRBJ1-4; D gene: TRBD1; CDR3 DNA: TGTGCCAGCACTAGAACAGGGGGCAGTGAAAAACTGTTTTTT; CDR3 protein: CASTRTGGSEKLFF
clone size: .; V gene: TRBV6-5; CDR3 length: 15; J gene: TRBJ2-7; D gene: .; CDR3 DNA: TGTGCCAGCAGTCTCGACTCAGGGCCATCGGGGGAGCAGTACTTC; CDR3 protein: CASSLDSGPSGEQYF
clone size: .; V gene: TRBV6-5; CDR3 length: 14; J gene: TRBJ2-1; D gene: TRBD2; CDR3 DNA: TGTGCCAGCAGTTACGGCGGGAGGGGGAATGAGCAGTTCTTC; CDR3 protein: CASSYGGRGNEQFF
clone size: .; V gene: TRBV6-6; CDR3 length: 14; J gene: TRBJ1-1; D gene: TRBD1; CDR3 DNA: TGTGCCAGCAGTTACGAGCCGGGACAGGGTGAAGCTTTCTTT; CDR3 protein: CASSYEPGQGEAFF
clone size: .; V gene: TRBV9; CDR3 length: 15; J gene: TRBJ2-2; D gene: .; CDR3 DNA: TGTGCCAGCAGCGTAGCCGGGACCCTCACCGGGGAGCTGTTTTTT; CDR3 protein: CASSVAGTLTGELFF
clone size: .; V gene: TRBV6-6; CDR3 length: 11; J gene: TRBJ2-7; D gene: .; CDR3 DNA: TGTGCCAGCAGTTACTTGCACGAGCAGTACTTC; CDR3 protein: CASSYLHEQYF
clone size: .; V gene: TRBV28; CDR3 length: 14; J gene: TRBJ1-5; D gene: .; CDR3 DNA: TGTGCCAGCAGTTTAAAGCTCTGGGGGCGGCCCCAGCATTTT; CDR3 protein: CASSLKLWGRPQHF
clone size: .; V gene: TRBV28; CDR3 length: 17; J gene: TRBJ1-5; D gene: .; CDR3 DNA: TGTGCCAGCTCCCGGGGAACCGGATTTTATAGCAATCAGCCCCAGCATTTT; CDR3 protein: CASSRGTGFYSNQPQHF
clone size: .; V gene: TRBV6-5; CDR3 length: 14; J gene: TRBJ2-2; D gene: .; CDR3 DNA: TGTGCCAGCAGTGACGGGTCGAATGTAAGGGAGCTGTTTTTT; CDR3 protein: CASSDGSNVRELFF
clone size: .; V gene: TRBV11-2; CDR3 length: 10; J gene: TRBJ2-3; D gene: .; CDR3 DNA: TGTGCCAGCAGACAAGATACGCAGTATTTT; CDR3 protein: CASRQDTQYF
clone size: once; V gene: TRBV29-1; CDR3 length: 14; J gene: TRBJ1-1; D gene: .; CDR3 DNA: TGCAGCGTTGAAGTGGGAAATATGAACACTGAAGCTTTCTTT; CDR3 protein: CSVEVGNMNTEAFF
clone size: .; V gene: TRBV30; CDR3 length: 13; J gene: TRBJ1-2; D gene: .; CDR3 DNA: TGTGCCTGGAGTGTAGGGACGGCCTATGGCTACACCTTC; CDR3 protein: CAWSVGTAYGYTF
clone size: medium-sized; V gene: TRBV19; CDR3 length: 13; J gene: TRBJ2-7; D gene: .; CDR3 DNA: TGTGCCAGTAGTATTTTCGGACGGAGCGAGCAGTACTTC; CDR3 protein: CASSIFGRSEQYF
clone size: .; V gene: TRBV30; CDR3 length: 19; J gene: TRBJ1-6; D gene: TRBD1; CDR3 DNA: TGTGCCTGGAGGGGTTATGGGACAGGAATAGGTAGTGGGGATTCACCCCTCCACTTT; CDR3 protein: CAWRGYGTGIGSGDSPLHF
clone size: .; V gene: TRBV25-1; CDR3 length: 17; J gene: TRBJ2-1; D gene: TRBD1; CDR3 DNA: TGTGCCAGCAGTGAATCCCTCGGGACAGGAGGAAACAATGAGCAGTTCTTC; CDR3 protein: CASSESLGTGGNNEQFF
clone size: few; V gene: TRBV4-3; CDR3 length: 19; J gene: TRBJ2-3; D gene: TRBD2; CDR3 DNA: TGCGCCAGCAGCCAAGGTGGGACTAGCGGGGCCGTGAGCACAGATACGCAGTATTTT; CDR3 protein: CASSQGGTSGAVSTDTQYF
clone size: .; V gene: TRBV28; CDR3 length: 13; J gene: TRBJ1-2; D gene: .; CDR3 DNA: TGTGCCAGCAGTTTTGGCAGGGATCTTGGCTACACCTTC; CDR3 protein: CASSFGRDLGYTF
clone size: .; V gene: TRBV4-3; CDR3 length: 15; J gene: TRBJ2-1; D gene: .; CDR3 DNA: TGCGCCAGCAGCCAAGAGGGACAAGCCTACAATGAGCAGTTCTTC; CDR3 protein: CASSQEGQAYNEQFF
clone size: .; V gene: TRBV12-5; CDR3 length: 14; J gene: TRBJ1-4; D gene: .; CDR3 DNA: TGTGCTAGTGGCTCGACAGAACCTAATGAAAAACTGTTTTTT; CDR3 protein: CASGSTEPNEKLFF
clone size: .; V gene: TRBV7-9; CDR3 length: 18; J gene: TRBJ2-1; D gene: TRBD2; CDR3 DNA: TGTGCCAGCAGCTTACATGGACTAGCGGGGGATAGGATGGAGGAGCAGTTCTTC; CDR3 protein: CASSLHGLAGDRMEEQFF
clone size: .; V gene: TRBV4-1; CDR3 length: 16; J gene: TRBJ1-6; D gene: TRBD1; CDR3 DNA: TGCGCCAGCAGCCACGAGGGAACAGGGGTTGATTCACCCCTCCACTTT; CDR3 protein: CASSHEGTGVDSPLHF
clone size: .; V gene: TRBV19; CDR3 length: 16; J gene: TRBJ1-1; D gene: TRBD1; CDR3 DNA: TGTGCCAGTAGTATAGGCCCAGGGGGGTTGAACACTGAAGCTTTCTTT; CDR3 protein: CASSIGPGGLNTEAFF
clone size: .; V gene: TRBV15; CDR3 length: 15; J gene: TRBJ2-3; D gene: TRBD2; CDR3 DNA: TGTGCCACCAGCGTTCTAGCGGGGGGCACAGATACGCAGTATTTT; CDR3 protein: CATSVLAGGTDTQYF
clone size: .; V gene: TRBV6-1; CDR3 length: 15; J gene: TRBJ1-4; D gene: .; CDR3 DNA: TGTGCCAGCAGTGAAGCCCGCATGGGGTATGAAAAACTGTTTTTT; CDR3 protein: CASSEARMGYEKLFF
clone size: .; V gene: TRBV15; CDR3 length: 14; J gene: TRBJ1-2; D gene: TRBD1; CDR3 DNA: TGTGCCACTACCGGACAGGATCATGACTATGGCTACACCTTC; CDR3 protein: CATTGQDHDYGYTF
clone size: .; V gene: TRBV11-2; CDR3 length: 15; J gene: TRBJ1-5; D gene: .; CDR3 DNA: TGTGCCAGCAGCTTAGATATAGGGGCGAATCAGCCCCAGCATTTT; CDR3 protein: CASSLDIGANQPQHF
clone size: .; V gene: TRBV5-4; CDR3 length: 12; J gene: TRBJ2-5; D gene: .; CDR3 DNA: TGTGCCAGCAGCTTGGAGCAGGAGACCCAGTACTTC; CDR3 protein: CASSLEQETQYF
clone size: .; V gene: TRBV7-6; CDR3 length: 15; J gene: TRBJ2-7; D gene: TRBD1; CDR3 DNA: TGTGCCAGCAGCGCCCTCAGGGGGCGGTTTTACGAGCAGTACTTC; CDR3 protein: CASSALRGRFYEQYF
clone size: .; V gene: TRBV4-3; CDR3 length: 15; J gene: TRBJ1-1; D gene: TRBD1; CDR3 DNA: TGCGCCAGCAGCCGATTGACAGGGGGTCCCACTGAAGCTTTCTTT; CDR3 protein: CASSRLTGGPTEAFF
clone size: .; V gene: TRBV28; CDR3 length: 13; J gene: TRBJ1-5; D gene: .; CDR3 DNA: TGTGCCAGCCGTGCGGCGGGGGGGCAGCCCCAGCATTTT; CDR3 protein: CASRAAGGQPQHF
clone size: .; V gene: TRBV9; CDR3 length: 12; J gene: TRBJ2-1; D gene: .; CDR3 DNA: TGTGCCAGCAGCCCCCCGCCCAATGAGCAGTTCTTC; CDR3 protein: CASSPPPNEQFF
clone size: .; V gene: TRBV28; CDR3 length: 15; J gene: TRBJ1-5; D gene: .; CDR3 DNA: TGTGCCAGCAGTTTGCCGGGGGCGTGGGATCAGCCCCAGCATTTT; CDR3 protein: CASSLPGAWDQPQHF
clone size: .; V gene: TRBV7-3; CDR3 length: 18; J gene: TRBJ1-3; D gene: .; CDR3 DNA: TGTGCCAGCAGCCTAACCCCTCGGGGGAGCCTCTCTGGAAACACCATATATTTT; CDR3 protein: CASSLTPRGSLSGNTIYF
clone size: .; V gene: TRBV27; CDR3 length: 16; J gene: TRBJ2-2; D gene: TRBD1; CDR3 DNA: TGTGCCAGCAGTTTATCGTGGACAGGGACGAACGGGGAGCTGTTTTTT; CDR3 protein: CASSLSWTGTNGELFF
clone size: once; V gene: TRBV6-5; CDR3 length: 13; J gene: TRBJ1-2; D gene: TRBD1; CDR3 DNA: TGTGCCAGCAGTATGGACAGGGTTGATGGCTACACCTTC; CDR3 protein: CASSMDRVDGYTF
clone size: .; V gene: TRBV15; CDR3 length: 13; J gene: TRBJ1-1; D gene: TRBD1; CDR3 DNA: TGTGCCACCAGCAGATACAGGGGAATAGAAGCTTTCTTT; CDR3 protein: CATSRYRGIEAFF
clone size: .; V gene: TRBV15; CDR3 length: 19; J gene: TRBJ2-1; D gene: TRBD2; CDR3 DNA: TGTGCCACCAGCAGTCCCCAACCCAGGGCTAGCGGGAACTACAATGAGCAGTTCTTC; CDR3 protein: CATSSPQPRASGNYNEQFF
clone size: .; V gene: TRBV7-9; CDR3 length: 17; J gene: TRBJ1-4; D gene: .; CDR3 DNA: TGTGCCAGCAGCTTAGAATCAGGCACCTCAACTAATGAAAAACTGTTTTTT; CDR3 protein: CASSLESGTSTNEKLFF
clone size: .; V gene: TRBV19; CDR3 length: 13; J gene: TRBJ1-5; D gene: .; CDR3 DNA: TGTGCCAGTAGCCAAGTTATTTATCAGCCCCAGCATTTT; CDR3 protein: CASSQVIYQPQHF